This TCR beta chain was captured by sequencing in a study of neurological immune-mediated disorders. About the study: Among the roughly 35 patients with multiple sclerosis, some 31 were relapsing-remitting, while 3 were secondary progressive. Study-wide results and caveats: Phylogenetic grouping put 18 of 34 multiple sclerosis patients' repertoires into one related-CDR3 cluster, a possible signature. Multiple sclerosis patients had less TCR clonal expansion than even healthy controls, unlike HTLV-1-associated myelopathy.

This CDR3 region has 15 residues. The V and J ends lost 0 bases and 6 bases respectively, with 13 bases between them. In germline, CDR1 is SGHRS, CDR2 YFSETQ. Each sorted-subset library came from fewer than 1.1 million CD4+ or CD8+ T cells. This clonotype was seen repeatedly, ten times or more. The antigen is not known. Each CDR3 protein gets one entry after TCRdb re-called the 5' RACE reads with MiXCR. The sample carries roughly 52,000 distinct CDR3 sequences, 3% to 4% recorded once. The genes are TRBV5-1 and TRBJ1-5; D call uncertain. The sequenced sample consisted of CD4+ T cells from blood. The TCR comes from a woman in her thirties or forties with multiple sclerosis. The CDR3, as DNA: TGCGCCAGCAGCTTGGGAACAGATCGGAGTCAGCCCCAGCATTTT. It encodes CASSLGTDRSQPQHF.